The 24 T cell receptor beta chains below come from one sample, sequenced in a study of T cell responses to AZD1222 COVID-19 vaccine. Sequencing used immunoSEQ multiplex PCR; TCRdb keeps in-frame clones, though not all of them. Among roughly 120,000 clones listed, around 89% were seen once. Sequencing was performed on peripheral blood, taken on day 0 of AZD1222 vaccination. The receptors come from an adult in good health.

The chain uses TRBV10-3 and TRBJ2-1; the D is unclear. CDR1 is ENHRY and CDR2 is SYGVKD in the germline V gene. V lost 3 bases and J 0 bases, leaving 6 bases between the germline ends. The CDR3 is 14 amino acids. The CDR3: CAISDRSSYNEQFF. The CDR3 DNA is TGTGCCATCAGTGACAGGAGCTCCTACAATGAGCAGTTCTTC.

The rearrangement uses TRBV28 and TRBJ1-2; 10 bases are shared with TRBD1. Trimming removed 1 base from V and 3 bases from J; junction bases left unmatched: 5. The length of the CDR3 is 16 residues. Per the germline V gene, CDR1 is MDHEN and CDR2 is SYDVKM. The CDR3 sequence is CASSLYLTGGHYGYTF. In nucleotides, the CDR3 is TGTGCCAGCAGTTTATATTTGACAGGGGGCCACTATGGCTACACCTTC.

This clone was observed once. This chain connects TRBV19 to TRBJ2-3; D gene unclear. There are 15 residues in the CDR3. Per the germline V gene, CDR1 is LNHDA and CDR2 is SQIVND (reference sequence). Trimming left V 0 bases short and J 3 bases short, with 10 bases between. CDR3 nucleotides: TGTGCCAGTAGTATAGATCGCGCAGGTACAGATACGCAGTATTTT. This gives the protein CASSIDRAGTDTQYF.

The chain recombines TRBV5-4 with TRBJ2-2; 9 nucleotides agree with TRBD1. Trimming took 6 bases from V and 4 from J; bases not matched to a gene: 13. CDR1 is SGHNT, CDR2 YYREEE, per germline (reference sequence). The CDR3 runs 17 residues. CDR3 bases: TGTGCCAGCACCCCTTCCCGGAACAGGGGGCCCACCGGGGAGCTGTTTTTT. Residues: CASTPSRNRGPTGELFF.

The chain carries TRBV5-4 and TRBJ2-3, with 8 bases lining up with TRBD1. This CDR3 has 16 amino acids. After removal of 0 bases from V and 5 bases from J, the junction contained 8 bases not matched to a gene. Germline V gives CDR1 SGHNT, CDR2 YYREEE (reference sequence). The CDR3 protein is CASSLGRQGAEDTQYF. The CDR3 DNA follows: TGTGCCAGCAGCTTGGGTCGCCAGGGGGCAGAAGATACGCAGTATTTT.

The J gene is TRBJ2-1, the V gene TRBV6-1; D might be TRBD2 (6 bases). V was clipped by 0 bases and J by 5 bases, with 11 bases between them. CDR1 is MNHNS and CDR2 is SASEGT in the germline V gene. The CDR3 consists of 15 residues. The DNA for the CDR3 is TGTGCCAGCAGTGAAGCGCCGGGACTCAACAATGAGCAGTTCTTC. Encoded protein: CASSEAPGLNNEQFF.

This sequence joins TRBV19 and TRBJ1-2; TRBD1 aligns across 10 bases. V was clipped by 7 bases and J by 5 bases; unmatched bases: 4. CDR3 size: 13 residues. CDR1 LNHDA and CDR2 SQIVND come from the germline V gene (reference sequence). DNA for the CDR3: TGTGCCAGTACTAGGGGACAGGGGTATGGCTACACCTTC. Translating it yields CASTRGQGYGYTF.

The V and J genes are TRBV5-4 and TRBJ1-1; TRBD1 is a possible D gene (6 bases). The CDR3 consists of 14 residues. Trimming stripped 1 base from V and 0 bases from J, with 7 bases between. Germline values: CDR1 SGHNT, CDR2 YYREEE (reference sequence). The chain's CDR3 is CASSLTGMNTEAFF. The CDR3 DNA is TGTGCCAGCAGCTTGACAGGGATGAACACTGAAGCTTTCTTT.

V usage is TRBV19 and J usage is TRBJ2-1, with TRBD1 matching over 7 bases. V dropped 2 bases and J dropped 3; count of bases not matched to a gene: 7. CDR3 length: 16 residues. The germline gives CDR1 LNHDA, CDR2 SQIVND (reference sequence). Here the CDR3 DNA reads TGTGCCAGTAGTATAATCCTACAGGGGCTCTACAATGAGCAGTTCTTC. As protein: CASSIILQGLYNEQFF. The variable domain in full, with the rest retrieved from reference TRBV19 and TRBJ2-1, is DGGITQSPKYLFRKEGQNVTLSCEQNLNHDAMYWYRQDPGQGLRLIYYSQIVNDFQKGDIAEGYSVSREKKESFPLTVTSAQKNPTAFYLCASSIILQGLYNEQFFGPGTRLTVL.

The CDR3 reads CASSIRRAGRQPQHF. The CDR3 DNA reads as TGTGCCAGTAGTATTAGGAGGGCAGGGAGGCAGCCCCAGCATTTT. V and J are TRBV19 and TRBJ1-5, with TRBD1 as a possible D gene (5 bases). The CDR3 has 15 residues. The V end was cut by 3 bases, the J end by 7 bases, with 16 bases between. The germline V gene has CDR1 LNHDA and CDR2 SQIVND (reference sequence).

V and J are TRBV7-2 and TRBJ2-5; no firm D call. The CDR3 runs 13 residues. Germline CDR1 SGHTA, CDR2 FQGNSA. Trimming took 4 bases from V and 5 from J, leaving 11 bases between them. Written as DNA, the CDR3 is TGTGCCAGCAGCTCCCCCGGGCGTGAGACCCAGTACTTC. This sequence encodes CASSSPGRETQYF.

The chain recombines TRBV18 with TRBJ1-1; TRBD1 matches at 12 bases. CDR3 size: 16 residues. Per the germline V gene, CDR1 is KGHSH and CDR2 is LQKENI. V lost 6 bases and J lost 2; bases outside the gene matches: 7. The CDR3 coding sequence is TGTGCCAGCTCCTCGGGACAGGGGGCGTCTAACACTGAAGCTTTCTTT. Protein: CASSSGQGASNTEAFF.

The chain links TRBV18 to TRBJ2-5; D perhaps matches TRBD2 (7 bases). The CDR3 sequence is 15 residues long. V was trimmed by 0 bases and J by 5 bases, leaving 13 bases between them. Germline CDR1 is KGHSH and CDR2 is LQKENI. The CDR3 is CASSPPGGPGETQYF. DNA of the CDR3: TGTGCCAGCTCACCACCGGGGGGGCCGGGTGAGACCCAGTACTTC.

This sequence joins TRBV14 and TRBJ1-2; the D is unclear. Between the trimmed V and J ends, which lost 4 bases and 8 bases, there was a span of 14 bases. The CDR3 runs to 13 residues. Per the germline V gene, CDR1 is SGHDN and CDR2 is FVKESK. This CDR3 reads CASSPRGLGGYTF. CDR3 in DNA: TGTGCCAGCAGCCCCCGAGGCCTCGGAGGCTACACCTTC.

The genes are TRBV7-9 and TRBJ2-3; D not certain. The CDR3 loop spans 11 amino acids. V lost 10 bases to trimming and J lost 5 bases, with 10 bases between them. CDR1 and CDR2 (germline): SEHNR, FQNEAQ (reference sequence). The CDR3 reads CATPKGDTQYF. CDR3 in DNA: TGTGCCACCCCGAAAGGAGATACGCAGTATTTT.

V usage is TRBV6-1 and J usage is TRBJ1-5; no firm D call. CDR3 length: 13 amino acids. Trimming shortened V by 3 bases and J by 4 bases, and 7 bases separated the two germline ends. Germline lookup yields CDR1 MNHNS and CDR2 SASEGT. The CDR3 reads CASSDSENQPQHF. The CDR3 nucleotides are TGTGCCAGCAGTGATTCGGAGAATCAGCCCCAGCATTTT.

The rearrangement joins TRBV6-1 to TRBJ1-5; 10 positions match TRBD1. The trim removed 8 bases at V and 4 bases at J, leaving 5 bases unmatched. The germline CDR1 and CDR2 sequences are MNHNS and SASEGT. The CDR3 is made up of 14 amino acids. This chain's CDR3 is CASFRTGGNQPQHF. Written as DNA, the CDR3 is TGTGCCAGCTTCCGGACAGGGGGGAATCAGCCCCAGCATTTT.

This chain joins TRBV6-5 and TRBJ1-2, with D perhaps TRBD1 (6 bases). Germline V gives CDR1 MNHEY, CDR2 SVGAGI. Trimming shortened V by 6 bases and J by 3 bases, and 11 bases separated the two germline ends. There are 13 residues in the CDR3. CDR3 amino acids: CASRRDTDYGYTF. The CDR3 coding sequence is TGTGCCAGCAGGAGGGACACCGACTATGGCTACACCTTC.

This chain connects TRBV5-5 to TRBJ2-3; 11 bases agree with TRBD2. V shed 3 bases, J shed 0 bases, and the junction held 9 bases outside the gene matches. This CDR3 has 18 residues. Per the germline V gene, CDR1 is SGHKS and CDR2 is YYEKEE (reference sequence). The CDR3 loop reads CASSWPSSGGPSTDTQYF. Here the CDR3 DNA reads TGTGCCAGCAGCTGGCCTTCTAGCGGGGGGCCCAGCACAGATACGCAGTATTTT.

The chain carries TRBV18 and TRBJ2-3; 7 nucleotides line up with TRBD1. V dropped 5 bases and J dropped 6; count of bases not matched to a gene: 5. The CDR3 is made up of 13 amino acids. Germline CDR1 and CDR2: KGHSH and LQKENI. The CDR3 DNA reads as TGTGCCAGCTCATACATGGACAGGGATACGCAGTATTTT. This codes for CASSYMDRDTQYF.

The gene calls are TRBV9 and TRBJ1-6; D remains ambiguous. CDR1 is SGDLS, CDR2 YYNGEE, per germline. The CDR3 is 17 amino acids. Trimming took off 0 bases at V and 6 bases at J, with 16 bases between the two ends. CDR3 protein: CASSVGQWISSNSPLHF. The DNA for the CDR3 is TGTGCCAGCAGCGTAGGGCAGTGGATCTCCAGTAATTCACCCCTCCACTTT.

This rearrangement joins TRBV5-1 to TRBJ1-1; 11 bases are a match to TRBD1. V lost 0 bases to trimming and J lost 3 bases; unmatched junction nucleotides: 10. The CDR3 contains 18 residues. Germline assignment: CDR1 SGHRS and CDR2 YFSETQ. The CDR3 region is CASSLAHSGQGVDTEAFF. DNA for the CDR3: TGCGCCAGCAGCTTGGCGCATTCGGGACAGGGGGTCGACACTGAAGCTTTCTTT.

CDR3 in DNA: TGTGCCAGCAGCGTAGGGGGAGGGAGGTACGAGCAGTACTTC. Translation: CASSVGGGRYEQYF. The chain is built from TRBV9 and TRBJ2-7; 7 bases line up with TRBD2. V lost 0 bases, J lost 4 bases, and 4 bases stayed unmatched. Germline V gene lookup returns CDR1 SGDLS and CDR2 YYNGEE. This CDR3 comprises 14 residues.

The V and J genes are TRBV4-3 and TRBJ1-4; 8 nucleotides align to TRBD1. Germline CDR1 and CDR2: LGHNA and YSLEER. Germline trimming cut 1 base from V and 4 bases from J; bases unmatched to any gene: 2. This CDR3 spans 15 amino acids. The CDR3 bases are TGCGCCAGCAGCCAAGGACAGGGGTTTAATGAAAAACTGTTTTTT. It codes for CASSQGQGFNEKLFF.